This passage covers 18 T cell receptor beta chains from one sample sequenced in a study of blood T cell repertoires in COVID-19. The assay was immunoSEQ multiplex PCR, and TCRdb's table has in-frame clones only and misses some. The sample includes over 250,000 clones, 89% seen only once; the top ten take approximately 1.8%. The sample consisted of PBMCs or T cells enriched from blood (not recorded which). Receptor source: a woman in her sixties or seventies who had recovered from COVID-19.

The chain carries TRBV5-1 and TRBJ2-5; possibly TRBD2 for D (5 bases). V lost 3 bases, J lost 5 bases, and 17 bases lay in between. From germline, CDR1 is SGHRS and CDR2 YFSETQ. CDR3 length equals 15 residues. CDR3 residues: CASSSSGNLGETQYF. CDR3 DNA: TGCGCCAGCAGCTCGTCCGGGAACCTGGGGGAGACCCAGTACTTC.

This clone was recorded only once. The chain is built from TRBV18 and TRBJ2-5; TRBD2 matches 10 bases. The length of the CDR3 is 17 residues. Germline-derived CDR1 and CDR2 are KGHSH and LQKENI. J lost 5 bases, V lost 3 bases, and 12 bases had no gene match. CDR3 nucleotide sequence: TGTGCCAGCTCACCTCCTAGCGGGAGAGGTTTTGGTGAGACCCAGTACTTC. Residues: CASSPPSGRGFGETQYF.

The chain carries TRBV12-3 or TRBV12-4 and TRBJ2-2; D is undetermined. V dropped 4 bases and J dropped 2 bases, with 5 bases sitting between them. The CDR3 covers 13 residues. CDR3 in DNA: TGTGCCAGCAGTTCCCCTAACACCGGGGAGCTGTTTTTT. Translated, it gives CASSSPNTGELFF.

This rearrangement joins TRBV5-5 to TRBJ2-2; D remains ambiguous. Trimming took 0 bases from V and 1 from J, leaving 4 bases between them. The CDR3 totals 14 residues. Germline V lookup: CDR1 SGHKS, CDR2 YYEKEE (reference sequence). The CDR3 DNA reads as TGTGCCAGCAGCTTGGGCGGGAACACCGGGGAGCTGTTTTTT. It encodes CASSLGGNTGELFF.

The chain carries TRBV30 and TRBJ1-2; the match to TRBD1 covers 7 bases. With 2 bases clipped from V and 4 bases from J, the junction kept 4 bases outside the gene matches. CDR1 and CDR2 (germline): GTSNPN, SVGIG (reference sequence). The CDR3 is 13 amino acids. The DNA for the CDR3 is TGTGCCTGGAGTTTGGGACAGCCCTATGGCTACACCTTC. Its protein product is CAWSLGQPYGYTF.

The rearrangement uses TRBV4-1 and TRBJ1-4, with 7 bases that match TRBD1. V lost 0 bases and J lost 8; bases outside the gene matches: 6. The CDR3 runs to 15 residues. Per the germline V gene, CDR1 is MGHRA and CDR2 is YSYEKL. The CDR3 sequence: CASSQDSPRGEKLFF. CDR3 bases: TGCGCCAGCAGCCAAGATAGCCCCAGGGGGGAAAAACTGTTTTTT.

The chain uses TRBV5-1 and TRBJ1-4; possibly TRBD1 for D (5 bases). The CDR3 covers 13 residues. Germline-derived CDR1 and CDR2 are SGHRS and YFSETQ. V dropped 0 bases and J dropped 8 bases, with 8 bases sitting between them. DNA of the CDR3: TGCGCCAGCAGCTTGGTCCGGGGGGAAAAACTGTTTTTT. Its translation is CASSLVRGEKLFF.

The J gene is TRBJ1-1, the V gene TRBV19; possibly TRBD1 for D (6 bases). V was clipped by 2 bases and J by 0 bases, with 10 bases between them. The CDR3 has 15 amino acids. Germline CDR1 reads LNHDA; CDR2 reads SQIVND (reference sequence). As DNA, the CDR3 is TGTGCCAGTAGTATAAAAAACAGGGTGAACACTGAAGCTTTCTTT. Translated: CASSIKNRVNTEAFF.

The V and J genes are TRBV28 and TRBJ1-2, with TRBD1 matching over 7 bases. With 2 bases clipped from V and 4 bases from J, the junction kept 13 bases outside the gene matches. Germline lookup yields CDR1 MDHEN and CDR2 SYDVKM. The CDR3 runs 17 residues. CDR3 sequence reads: CASSLQLQGSQSYGYTF. In DNA, the CDR3 is TGTGCCAGCAGTTTACAATTACAGGGGAGCCAGAGCTATGGCTACACCTTC.

The V call is TRBV9, the J call TRBJ2-3; tentative D call: TRBD1 (5 bases). The V and J ends lost 0 bases and 6 bases respectively, with 14 bases between them. From germline, CDR1 is SGDLS and CDR2 YYNGEE. This CDR3 is 15 amino acids long. The chain's CDR3 is CASSVGATQGDTQYF. CDR3 in DNA: TGTGCCAGCAGCGTAGGTGCGACTCAGGGTGATACGCAGTATTTT.

This chain uses TRBV28 with TRBJ1-1, with 8 bases fitting TRBD1. CDR3 length equals 14 residues. Germline CDR1 MDHEN, CDR2 SYDVKM. V dropped 5 bases and J dropped 3; count of bases not matched to a gene: 5. The DNA of the CDR3 is TGTGCCAGCAGTCTCAGACAGGGGTACACTGAAGCTTTCTTT. This codes for CASSLRQGYTEAFF.

This chain links TRBV11-2 with TRBJ1-1; 7 nucleotides agree with TRBD1. The J segment lost 0 bases and the V segment lost 6 bases, leaving 1 base of the junction unmatched. The germline gives CDR1 SGHAT, CDR2 FQNNGV. CDR3 length equals 13 residues. CDR3 loop: CASRDRLNTEAFF. The CDR3 DNA reads as TGTGCCAGCAGGGACAGGCTGAACACTGAAGCTTTCTTT.

This clone has just one count. The chain is built from TRBV15 and TRBJ1-3, with TRBD1 identical over 8 bases. Unmatched junction bases numbered 15, after V lost 0 bases and J lost 5 bases. CDR3 length equals 19 residues. Germline values: CDR1 LNHNV, CDR2 YYDKDF (reference sequence). CDR3 amino acids: CATSRDRRQGTFSRNTIYF. DNA of the CDR3: TGTGCCACCAGCAGAGATCGAAGACAGGGGACCTTTTCGAGAAACACCATATATTTT.

This chain joins TRBV11-2 and TRBJ1-2; TRBD1 is a possible D gene (5 bases). The CDR3 runs 16 residues. V lost 1 base to trimming and J lost 4 bases, with 16 bases between them. CDR1 and CDR2 (germline): SGHAT, FQNNGV. CDR3 sequence (DNA): TGTGCCAGCAGCTTAGGTGTGGGGTTTGGGGCCTATGGCTACACCTTC. Translated: CASSLGVGFGAYGYTF.

The genes are TRBV2 and TRBJ2-3; tentative D call: TRBD2 (5 bases). Germline CDR1 is SNHLY and CDR2 is FYNNEI. The CDR3 runs 12 residues. V lost 5 bases and J 14 bases, leaving 17 bases between the germline ends. The CDR3 protein is CASSPYGLLRYF. The CDR3 nucleotides are TGTGCCAGCAGTCCCTACGGACTGTTGAGGTATTTT.

This chain links TRBV7-9 with TRBJ1-1; 8 bases are a match to TRBD1. This CDR3 has 14 residues. Germline V lookup: CDR1 SEHNR, CDR2 FQNEAQ (reference sequence). V was clipped by 4 bases and J by 7 bases; unmatched bases: 8. CDR3 nucleotides: TGTGCCAGCAGCTCCCAGACAGGGGAGGATGAAGCTTTCTTT. Protein: CASSSQTGEDEAFF. Supplemented by reference TRBV7-9 and TRBJ1-1, the full variable domain reads DTGVSQNPRHKITKRGQNVTFRCDPISEHNRLYWYRQTLGQGPEFLTYFQNEAQLEKSRLLSDRFSAERPKGSFSTLEIQRTEQGDSAMYLCASSSQTGEDEAFFGQGTRLTVV.

V usage is TRBV10-1 and J usage is TRBJ2-3, with TRBD2 as a possible D gene (5 bases). This CDR3 has 15 amino acids. V was cut by 4 bases and J by 7 bases, with 18 bases left in between. CDR1 and CDR2 from the germline V gene are WNHNN and SYGVQD (reference sequence). The CDR3 DNA sequence: TGCGCCAGCAGTGGCCCCCTGACTATAGGACATACGCAGTATTTT. Residues: CASSGPLTIGHTQYF.

The V and J genes are TRBV7-9 and TRBJ2-5; TRBD2 might be the D (7 bases). V dropped 3 bases and J dropped 4 bases, with 9 bases sitting between them. Germline-derived CDR1 and CDR2 are SEHNR and FQNEAQ (reference sequence). CDR3 length equals 13 residues. CDR3: CASSLRGRETQYF. In DNA, the CDR3 is TGTGCCAGCAGCTTGCGGGGGCGAGAGACCCAGTACTTC.